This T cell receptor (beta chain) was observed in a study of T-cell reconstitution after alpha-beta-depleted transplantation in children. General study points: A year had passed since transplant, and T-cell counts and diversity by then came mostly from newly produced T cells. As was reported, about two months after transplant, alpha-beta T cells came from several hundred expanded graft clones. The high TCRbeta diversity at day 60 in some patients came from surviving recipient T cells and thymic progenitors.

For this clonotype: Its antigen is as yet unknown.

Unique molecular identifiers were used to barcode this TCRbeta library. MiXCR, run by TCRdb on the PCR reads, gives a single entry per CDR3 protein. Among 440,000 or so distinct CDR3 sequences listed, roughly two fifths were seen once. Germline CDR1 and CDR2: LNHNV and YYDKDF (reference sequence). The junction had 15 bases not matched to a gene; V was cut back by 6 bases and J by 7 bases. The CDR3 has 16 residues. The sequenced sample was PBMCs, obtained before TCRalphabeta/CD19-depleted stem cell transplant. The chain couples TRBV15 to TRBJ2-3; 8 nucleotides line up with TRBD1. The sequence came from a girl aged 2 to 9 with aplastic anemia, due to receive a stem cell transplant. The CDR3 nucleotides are TGTGCCACCAGAGACCTCTCGACAGGGGCGAAGAATACGCAGTATTTT. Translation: CATRDLSTGAKNTQYF.